Below are 6 T cell receptor beta chains sequenced from a single sample in a study of CD8+ T cells in alopecia areata. After isolation, RNA underwent reverse transcription to generate cDNA as the sequencing template. Profiling relied on immunoSEQ multiplex PCR, and the TCRdb table lists in-frame clones only, not all of them. The table has approximately 130,000 clones, 47% seen once; the top ten hold about 11%. Sequencing was carried out using NKG2D-low CD8+ T cells sorted from blood. Receptor source: a human donor with alopecia areata.

The V and J genes are TRBV12-5 and TRBJ2-7; unclear D gene. With 1 base removed from V and 4 bases from J, the gap between germline ends came to 5 bases. The germline CDR1 and CDR2 sequences are LGHNT and FRNRAP. This CDR3 comprises 12 residues. CDR3 nucleotides: TGTGCTAGTGGTTTGGGCAAGTACGAGCAGTACTTC. This sequence encodes CASGLGKYEQYF.

This clone has just a few counts. The chain employs TRBV19 and TRBJ1-5; D ambiguous. The V end was cut by 5 bases, the J end by 1 base, with 9 bases between. Germline V CDR1 and CDR2: LNHDA, SQIVND (reference sequence). CDR3 length: 14 residues. This chain's CDR3 is CASSPVSSNQPQHF. CDR3 nucleotide sequence: TGTGCCAGTAGTCCAGTTTCGAGCAATCAGCCCCAGCATTTT.

This clone was detected only a few times. Other nucleotide sequences from this sample produce the same CDR3. This chain connects TRBV29-1 to TRBJ2-1; D gene ambiguous. Germline values: CDR1 SQVTM, CDR2 ANQGSEA. There are 10 residues in the CDR3. Trimming stripped 2 bases from V and 9 bases from J, with 5 bases between. The CDR3 loop reads CSVESPEQFF. Here the CDR3 DNA reads TGCAGCGTTGAATCACCTGAGCAGTTCTTC.

The chain links TRBV30 to TRBJ1-1; D ambiguous. The V gene lost 4 bases and the J gene lost 1 base, with 10 bases spanning the gap. The CDR3 loop spans 13 amino acids. The germline V gene encodes CDR1 GTSNPN and CDR2 SVGIG (reference sequence). The CDR3 loop is CAWNHEGNTEAFF. CDR3 bases: TGTGCCTGGAATCACGAGGGGAACACTGAAGCTTTCTTT. Combining the CDR3 with reference TRBV30 and TRBJ1-1 gives the whole variable domain SQTIHQWPATLVQPVGSPLSLECTVEGTSNPNLYWYRQAAGRGLQLLFYSVGIGQISSEVPQNLSASRPQDRQFILSSKKLLLSDSGFYLCAWNHEGNTEAFFGQGTRLTVV.

The genes are TRBV5-1 and TRBJ2-2; no clear D gene. In germline, CDR1 is SGHRS, CDR2 YFSETQ. V was clipped by 1 base and J by 6 bases, with 4 bases between them. This CDR3 comprises 12 residues. The DNA of the CDR3 is TGCGCCAGCAGCTTGTTCGCCGGGGAGCTGTTTTTT. Its protein product is CASSLFAGELFF. Full variable domain (outside the CDR3, taken from reference TRBV5-1 and TRBJ2-2): KAGVTQTPRYLIKTRGQQVTLSCSPISGHRSVSWYQQTPGQGLQFLFEYFSETQRNKGNFPGRFSGRQFSNSRSEMNVSTLELGDSALYLCASSLFAGELFFGEGSRLTVL.

The V gene is TRBV30, the J gene TRBJ2-5, with 9 bases identical to TRBD2. Trimming at V came to 4 bases and at J to 2 bases, leaving 8 bases not matched to a gene. CDR3 length: 15 residues. Germline V gene lookup returns CDR1 GTSNPN and CDR2 SVGIG (reference sequence). CDR3 sequence: CAWIGLAQYQETQYF. For the CDR3, the DNA is TGTGCCTGGATCGGACTAGCGCAATATCAAGAGACCCAGTACTTC.